Listed below are T cell receptor beta chains from one sample, sequenced in a study of graft-versus-host responses after intestinal transplantation. This table comes from immunoSEQ multiplex PCR, and its TCRdb copy is limited to in-frame clones, with some not included. The sample includes around 99,000 clones, 87% of them seen just once. No antigen is known for these receptors. The source material was unstimulated CD4+ T cells sorted from spleen or lymph node cells, sampled before transplant. Receptors originate from a human donor who was the organ donor for an intestinal transplant. Both conserved end residues are part of each CDR3. A D gene is named only where the DNA matches it firmly. Clone size, where shown, is once, few, many, or a class for clones that have expanded.

TRBJ1-5,few,-,TRBV5-5,CASSWTTGDGQPQHF,TGTGCCAGCAGCTGGACGACGGGGGATGGGCAGCCCCAGCATTTT
TRBJ1-6,-,-,TRBV28,CASSGEGVYSPLHF,TGTGCCAGCAGTGGGGAGGGGGTATATTCACCCCTCCACTTT
TRBJ2-5,-,-,TRBV15,CATSRDQGTWEAQYF,TGTGCCACCAGCAGAGATCAGGGGACTTGGGAGGCCCAGTACTTC
TRBJ1-6,-,TRBD1,TRBV4-1,CASSQVIGQGAASNSPLHF,TGCGCCAGCAGCCAAGTAATAGGGCAGGGGGCGGCTTCCAATTCACCCCTCCACTTT
TRBJ2-1,-,-,TRBV6-6,CASSRRGGSSYNEQFF,TGTGCCAGCAGCCGCAGGGGCGGGAGCTCCTACAATGAGCAGTTCTTC
TRBJ1-3,-,-,TRBV7-9,CASSLGGSLGRGNTIYF,TGTGCCAGCAGCTTAGGGGGGTCGTTGGGTCGAGGAAACACCATATATTTT
TRBJ1-2,once,-,TRBV7-2,CASSPGQVPSGGYTF,TGTGCCAGCAGCCCCGGGCAAGTGCCGTCAGGTGGCTACACCTTC
TRBJ1-2,-,TRBD1,TRBV5-1,CASSLAGTGAPMGGYTF,TGCGCCAGCAGCCTTGCCGGGACAGGAGCTCCCATGGGAGGCTACACCTTC
TRBJ2-7,once,-,TRBV5-1,CASSLVRSEQYF,TGCGCCAGCAGCTTGGTCAGGTCCGAGCAGTACTTC
TRBJ1-2,-,-,TRBV6-5,CASKLDREPNYGYTF,TGTGCCAGCAAGTTGGACAGAGAACCTAACTATGGCTACACCTTC
TRBJ1-1,-,-,TRBV7-3,CASSYGQNTEAFF,TGTGCCAGCAGCTATGGACAGAACACTGAAGCTTTCTTT
TRBJ2-7,-,-,TRBV7-3,CASSTGPGEQYF,TGTGCCAGCAGCACGGGCCCTGGGGAGCAGTACTTC
TRBJ2-1,once,TRBD2,TRBV9,CASSALAGIGNEQFF,TGTGCCAGCAGCGCCCTAGCGGGAATAGGAAATGAGCAGTTCTTC
TRBJ1-2,-,-,TRBV6-5,CASSAYSGSSYGYTF,TGTGCCAGCAGTGCCTACTCGGGTTCAAGCTATGGCTACACCTTC
TRBJ1-3,-,-,TRBV10-3,CAISGWVPAQSGNTIYF,TGTGCCATCAGTGGCTGGGTTCCTGCCCAGTCTGGAAACACCATATATTTT
TRBJ2-2,-,-,TRBV6-4,CASSEQAPTGELFF,TGTGCCAGCAGTGAACAGGCCCCCACCGGGGAGCTGTTTTTT
TRBJ1-4,-,-,TRBV6-1,CASSDRIPGVFEKLFF,TGTGCCAGCAGTGACCGAATTCCAGGGGTATTTGAAAAACTGTTTTTT
TRBJ2-5,-,TRBD2,TRBV4-3,CASQWSASGGVETQYF,TGCGCCAGCCAGTGGTCAGCAAGCGGGGGCGTAGAGACCCAGTACTTC
TRBJ2-4,-,-,TRBV19,CASSIDQFGGDIRDIQYF,TGTGCCAGTAGTATAGACCAGTTTGGAGGGGACATCCGGGACATTCAGTACTTC
TRBJ2-4,-,TRBD2,TRBV19,CASSDRLAGLQYF,TGTGCCAGTAGTGACAGACTAGCGGGGCTCCAGTACTTC
TRBJ2-5,-,TRBD2,TRBV5-1,CASSTLKGGSGGETQYF,TGCGCCAGCAGCACCTTGAAGGGCGGGTCGGGGGGAGAGACCCAGTACTTC
TRBJ1-2,-,-,TRBV4-2,CASSQKPNDQIGGYTF,TGTGCCAGCAGCCAGAAACCCAACGACCAAATTGGGGGCTACACCTTC
TRBJ2-7,-,TRBD2,TRBV19,CASSISSGSNGEQYF,TGTGCCAGTAGTATCTCTAGCGGGAGTAATGGCGAGCAGTACTTC
TRBJ1-3,-,-,TRBV19,CASSIYGNTIYF,TGTGCCAGTAGTATTTACGGAAACACCATATATTTT
TRBJ1-5,-,TRBD1,TRBV25-1,CASRDPRQGGQPQHF,TGTGCCAGCAGAGACCCAAGACAGGGGGGTCAGCCCCAGCATTTT
TRBJ2-3,-,TRBD2,TRBV6-6,CASSFRLAGANTQYF,TGTGCCAGCAGTTTTCGACTAGCGGGAGCGAATACGCAGTATTTT
TRBJ1-2,-,-,TRBV10-3,CAISESSSYGYTF,TGTGCCATCAGTGAGTCGAGTAGCTATGGCTACACCTTC
TRBJ2-3,once,TRBD2,TRBV5-1,CASSLTGGRARTDTQYF,TGCGCCAGCAGCTTGACCGGCGGGAGGGCCCGCACAGATACGCAGTATTTT
TRBJ1-2,-,TRBD1,TRBV5-1,CASSISTGGYGYTF,TGCGCCAGCAGCATATCGACAGGGGGCTATGGCTACACCTTC
TRBJ1-5,-,-,TRBV7-9,CASSFGQSNQPQHF,TGTGCCAGCAGCTTCGGACAGTCCAATCAGCCCCAGCATTTT
TRBJ2-7,once,-,TRBV10-3,CAISESRGTEQYF,TGTGCCATCAGTGAAAGCAGGGGAACCGAGCAGTACTTC
TRBJ2-3,-,-,TRBV6-6,CASSSVDTQYF,TGTGCCAGCAGTTCAGTGGATACGCAGTATTTT
TRBJ1-2,-,-,TRBV2,CASSVNTRGGYGYTF,TGTGCCAGCAGTGTAAATACTCGGGGGGGTTATGGCTACACCTTC
TRBJ2-1,-,TRBD1,TRBV30,CAWSAGTGLHNEQFF,TGTGCCTGGAGTGCCGGGACAGGCCTACACAATGAGCAGTTCTTC
TRBJ1-2,once,-,TRBV6-1,CASSYTGYGYTF,TGTGCCAGCAGTTATACCGGGTATGGCTACACCTTC
TRBJ1-1,-,-,TRBV5-4,CASSLVGGAEAFF,TGTGCCAGCAGCTTGGTCGGGGGCGCTGAAGCTTTCTTT
TRBJ2-6,-,-,TRBV5-5,CASSLVTATPGANVLTF,TGTGCCAGCAGCTTGGTAACAGCAACCCCTGGGGCCAACGTCCTGACTTTC
TRBJ1-2,once,-,TRBV29-1,CSHYGYTF,TGCAGCCATTATGGCTACACCTTC
TRBJ1-2,-,-,TRBV6-6,CASSYTKNYGYTF,TGTGCCAGCAGTTACACAAAAAACTATGGCTACACCTTC
TRBJ1-1,-,TRBD1,TRBV5-1,CASSFRPADRGSTEAFF,TGCGCCAGCAGCTTCCGACCGGCGGACAGGGGAAGTACTGAAGCTTTCTTT
TRBJ2-1,-,TRBD1,TRBV5-1,CASSPGQYSYNEQFF,TGCGCCAGCAGCCCGGGACAGTACTCCTACAATGAGCAGTTCTTC
TRBJ2-7,few,TRBD1,TRBV5-6,CASEPGQGTYEQYF,TGTGCCAGCGAACCGGGACAGGGAACTTACGAGCAGTACTTC
TRBJ1-6,once,-,TRBV2,CASSPAGANSPLHF,TGTGCCAGCAGTCCTGCAGGGGCTAATTCACCCCTCCACTTT
TRBJ2-2,few,-,TRBV11-3,CASSLASGGGKNTGELFF,TGTGCCAGCAGCTTAGCTTCGGGGGGCGGGAAGAACACCGGGGAGCTGTTTTTT
TRBJ2-4,once,TRBD1,TRBV18,CASPEGGPLKNIQYF,TGTGCCAGCCCAGAAGGGGGCCCCCTCAAAAACATTCAGTACTTC
TRBJ2-1,-,TRBD2,TRBV5-1,CASSLGGTSSYNEQFF,TGCGCCAGCAGCTTGGGGGGGACTAGTTCCTACAATGAGCAGTTCTTC
TRBJ1-2,-,TRBD1,TRBV7-2,CASRKRTGGQLGGYGYTF,TGTGCCAGCAGAAAACGGACAGGGGGCCAGCTTGGGGGCTATGGCTACACCTTC
TRBJ2-5,-,TRBD2,TRBV9,CASSATTSGGDVTQYF,TGTGCCAGCAGCGCAACGACTAGCGGGGGGGATGTGACCCAGTACTTC
TRBJ1-4,-,-,TRBV2,CASNKATINEKLFF,TGTGCCAGCAATAAGGCGACGATTAATGAAAAACTGTTTTTT
TRBJ2-5,once,TRBD1,TRBV13,CASSLGAGGRETQYF,TGTGCCAGCAGCTTAGGGGCAGGGGGCCGGGAGACCCAGTACTTC
TRBJ2-1,-,TRBD2,TRBV7-8,CASSFSVVTSGTHSYNEQFF,TGTGCCAGCAGCTTCTCTGTCGTGACTAGCGGGACCCACTCCTACAATGAGCAGTTCTTC